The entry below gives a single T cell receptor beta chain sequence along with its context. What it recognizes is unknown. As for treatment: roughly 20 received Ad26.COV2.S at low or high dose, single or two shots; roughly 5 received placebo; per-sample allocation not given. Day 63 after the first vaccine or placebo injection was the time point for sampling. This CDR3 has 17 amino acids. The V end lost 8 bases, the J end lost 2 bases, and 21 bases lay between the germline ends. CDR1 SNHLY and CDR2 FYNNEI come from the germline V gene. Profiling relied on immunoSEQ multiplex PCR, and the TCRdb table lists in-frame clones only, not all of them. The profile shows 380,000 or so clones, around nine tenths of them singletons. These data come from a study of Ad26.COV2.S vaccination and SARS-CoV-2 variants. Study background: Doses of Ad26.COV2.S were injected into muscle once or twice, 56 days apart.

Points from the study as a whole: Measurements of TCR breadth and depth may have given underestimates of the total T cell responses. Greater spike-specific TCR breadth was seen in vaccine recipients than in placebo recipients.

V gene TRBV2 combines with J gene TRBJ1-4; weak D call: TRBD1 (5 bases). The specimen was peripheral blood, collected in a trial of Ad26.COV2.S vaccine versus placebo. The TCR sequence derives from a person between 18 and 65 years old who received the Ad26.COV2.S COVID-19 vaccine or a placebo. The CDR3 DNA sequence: TGTGCCAGCGTGAGAGAACGCACGGGGCCGACTAATGAAAAACTGTTTTTT. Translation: CASVRERTGPTNEKLFF.